The T cell receptor (beta chain) described here comes from a study of T-cell memory formation after mild COVID-19. Study at large: In these data, TCR clusters were largely donor specific. Regarding the study as a whole: Day 15 to 85 contractors were CD4/CD8 balanced; later expanders leaned CD4+. Clonal second-wave expansions that peaked on day 37 had unconfirmed SARS-CoV-2 specificity.

This CDR3 has 14 amino acids. Germline CDR1 and CDR2: SGHRS and YFSETQ. Trimming left V 3 bases short and J 3 bases short, with 10 bases between. Points on this clonotype: Antigen: not known.

The 5'RACE method, run with constant-segment primers, produced TCR alpha and TCR beta cDNA libraries (carrying sample barcodes and UMIs). One entry per CDR3 protein, called by TCRdb with MiXCR from the 5' RACE reads. The top ten hold around 13% of the sample, which has just under 550,000 distinct CDR3 sequences, over 20% seen once. The source is an adult woman who had mild COVID-19 (a few samples of this study predate the infection). Cell type and time point are not known. The sample was PBMCs or a T cell subset sorted from them (not recorded which). The genes are TRBV5-1 and TRBJ1-5; a possible D gene is TRBD1 (5 bases). The CDR3 region is CASSWGTDNQPQHF. CDR3 DNA sequence: TGCGCCAGCAGCTGGGGGACGGACAATCAGCCCCAGCATTTT.